A selection of T cell receptor beta chains follows, all from one sample in a study of blood T cells in healthy people across ages. MiXCR was run by TCRdb on the 5' RACE reads, yielding one entry per CDR3 protein. The sample yields roughly 1,800,000 distinct CDR3 sequences, less than 50% seen once. Sequencing was done on a sample of blood. The receptors were sampled from a middle-aged woman in good health. CDR3s include the opening cysteine and the closing phenylalanine or tryptophan. A D gene is named only where the DNA matches it firmly. A row's size may be missing; if present it is once, few, many or a size class.

>.|TRBJ2-5|TRBV4-2|.
CASSQRTGGLQETQYF
TGTGCCAGCAGCCAAAGGACGGGGGGCCTACAAGAGACCCAGTACTTC
>.|TRBJ1-1|TRBV7-9|.
CASSDSLMVNTEAFF
TGTGCCAGCAGCGACAGTTTGATGGTCAACACTGAAGCTTTCTTT
>.|TRBJ2-5|TRBV20-1|.
CSARGPVVEETQYF
TGCAGTGCTAGAGGACCGGTGGTGGAAGAGACCCAGTACTTC
>TRBD2|TRBJ2-1|TRBV4-1|.
CASSQEKYGGGYNEQFF
TGCGCCAGCAGCCAAGAAAAGTACGGCGGGGGCTACAATGAGCAGTTCTTC
>TRBD1|TRBJ2-1|TRBV5-6|.
CASSSGTGGEFF
TGTGCCAGCAGCTCCGGGACAGGGGGTGAGTTCTTC
>.|TRBJ2-7|TRBV6-1|.
CASNRRGFLYEQYF
TGTGCCAGCAACCGAAGAGGTTTTCTCTACGAGCAGTACTTC
>.|TRBJ1-2|TRBV6-6|once
CVSSYPLGGDNYGYTF
TGTGTCAGCAGTTACCCCCTGGGAGGGGATAACTATGGCTACACCTTC
>.|TRBJ2-5|TRBV6-2/TRBV6-3|few
CASRDTGRSQYF
TGTGCCAGCAGGGACACAGGACGGTCCCAGTACTTC
>TRBD2|TRBJ2-4|TRBV7-2|few
CASSFTSGGTKNIQYF
TGTGCCAGCAGCTTTACTAGCGGGGGTACCAAAAACATTCAGTACTTC
>TRBD1|TRBJ2-7|TRBV12-3/TRBV12-4|.
CASSTGDLYEQYF
TGTGCCAGCAGCACAGGGGACCTCTACGAGCAGTACTTC
>.|TRBJ1-5|TRBV4-3|.
CASSPHGGYSNQPQHF
TGCGCCAGCAGCCCACACGGGGGTTATAGCAATCAGCCCCAGCATTTT
>.|TRBJ2-1|TRBV25-1|.
CASTRDPIGEQFF
TGTGCCAGCACACGCGATCCCATTGGAGAGCAGTTCTTC
>.|TRBJ2-7|TRBV7-2|.
CASRRVEHYEQYF
TGTGCCAGCCGGCGGGTCGAACACTACGAGCAGTACTTC
>.|TRBJ1-2|TRBV7-2|few
CASSLITQGFNGYTF
TGTGCCAGCAGCTTAATTACGCAGGGATTTAATGGCTACACCTTC
>TRBD1|TRBJ2-7|TRBV28|many
CASSPAGTGGYEQYF
TGTGCCAGCAGCCCAGCCGGGACAGGGGGTTACGAGCAGTACTTC
>.|TRBJ2-4|TRBV20-1|.
CSAPWGIQYF
TGCAGTGCCCCCTGGGGCATTCAGTACTTC
>.|TRBJ2-1|TRBV5-1|.
CASSTKVDEQFF
TGCGCCAGCAGCACGAAGGTCGATGAGCAGTTCTTC
>.|TRBJ1-1|TRBV29-1|.
CSVDEINTEAFF
TGCAGCGTTGATGAGATAAACACTGAAGCTTTCTTT
>.|TRBJ2-7|TRBV20-1|.
CSARGAGRASYEQYF
TGCAGTGCTAGAGGTGCGGGGCGGGCGAGCTACGAGCAGTACTTC
>TRBD1|TRBJ2-5|TRBV6-2/TRBV6-3|few
CASSYSTGSSETQYF
TGTGCCAGCAGTTACTCGACAGGGTCTTCAGAGACCCAGTACTTC
>.|TRBJ2-6|TRBV7-2|.
CASSLSGRGANVLTF
TGTGCCAGCAGCTTATCGGGAAGAGGGGCCAACGTCCTGACTTTC
>TRBD2|TRBJ2-7|TRBV20-1|.
CSASALAGFYEQYF
TGCAGTGCTAGTGCCCTAGCGGGGTTCTACGAGCAGTACTTC
>TRBD1|TRBJ1-2|TRBV12-3/TRBV12-4|once
CASSLGDRVGGYTF
TGTGCCAGCAGTTTAGGGGACAGGGTGGGTGGCTACACCTTC
>.|TRBJ1-6|TRBV20-1|.
CSASDGISYNSPLHF
TGCAGTGCTAGTGACGGAATCTCCTATAATTCACCCCTCCACTTT
>.|TRBJ2-4|TRBV14|.
CASSLTGGDLAKNIQYF
TGTGCCAGCAGCCTTACCGGTGGGGACTTAGCCAAAAACATTCAGTACTTC
>TRBD1|TRBJ2-7|TRBV4-1|.
CASSQDRGPEEQYF
TGCGCCAGCAGCCAAGACAGGGGGCCGGAGGAGCAGTACTTC
>.|TRBJ1-6|TRBV7-2|.
CASSPWTYNSPLHF
TGTGCCAGCAGCCCCTGGACCTATAATTCACCCCTCCACTTT
>.|TRBJ2-5|TRBV7-7|.
CASSPSSVGETQYF
TGTGCTAGCAGTCCATCAAGCGTAGGAGAGACCCAGTACTTC
>.|TRBJ1-1|TRBV15|.
CATSRLIISVPTEAFF
TGTGCCACCAGCAGACTAATCATCAGCGTCCCCACTGAAGCTTTCTTT
>.|TRBJ2-4|TRBV5-1|.
CASSFTGEQNIQYF
TGCGCCAGCAGCTTTACGGGCGAGCAAAACATTCAGTACTTC
>.|TRBJ2-5|TRBV3-1|.
CASSQTDRSWTQYF
TGTGCCAGCAGCCAAACAGACAGAAGCTGGACCCAGTACTTC
>.|TRBJ2-1|TRBV6-1|once
CASSEVDGGEQFF
TGTGCCAGCAGTGAAGTGGACGGTGGTGAGCAGTTCTTC
>TRBD1|TRBJ1-2|TRBV12-3/TRBV12-4|few
CASSAYAGTGNFGYTF
TGTGCCAGCAGTGCCTACGCCGGGACAGGGAATTTTGGCTACACCTTC
>.|TRBJ1-2|TRBV10-3|.
CAISPGPLQTNYGYTF
TGTGCCATCAGTCCTGGCCCCCTCCAAACTAACTATGGCTACACCTTC
>TRBD2|TRBJ2-6|TRBV7-2|.
CASSLVRGVRSGANVLTF
TGTGCCAGCAGCTTAGTGCGGGGGGTCCGCTCTGGGGCCAACGTCCTGACTTTC
>.|TRBJ2-7|TRBV6-5|.
CASSYLGNYEQYF
TGTGCCAGCAGTTACCTGGGGAACTACGAGCAGTACTTC
>TRBD1|TRBJ2-4|TRBV20-1|.
CSAMSVTGGGRNIQYF
TGCAGTGCTATGAGCGTGACAGGGGGAGGCAGAAACATTCAGTACTTC
>.|TRBJ2-3|TRBV28|few
CASSVGTDSTDTQYF
TGTGCCAGCAGTGTCGGGACCGATAGCACAGATACGCAGTATTTT
>TRBD2|TRBJ2-1|TRBV4-3|.
CASSQDLGLSHNEQFF
TGCGCCAGCAGCCAAGATTTGGGACTATCGCACAATGAGCAGTTCTTC
>.|TRBJ1-2|TRBV4-3|.
CASSRIRDGDGYTF
TGCGCCAGCAGCCGGATCCGGGATGGAGATGGCTACACCTTC
>TRBD1|TRBJ2-7|TRBV29-1|.
CSVRDSKNYEQYF
TGCAGCGTTCGGGACAGTAAAAATTACGAGCAGTACTTC